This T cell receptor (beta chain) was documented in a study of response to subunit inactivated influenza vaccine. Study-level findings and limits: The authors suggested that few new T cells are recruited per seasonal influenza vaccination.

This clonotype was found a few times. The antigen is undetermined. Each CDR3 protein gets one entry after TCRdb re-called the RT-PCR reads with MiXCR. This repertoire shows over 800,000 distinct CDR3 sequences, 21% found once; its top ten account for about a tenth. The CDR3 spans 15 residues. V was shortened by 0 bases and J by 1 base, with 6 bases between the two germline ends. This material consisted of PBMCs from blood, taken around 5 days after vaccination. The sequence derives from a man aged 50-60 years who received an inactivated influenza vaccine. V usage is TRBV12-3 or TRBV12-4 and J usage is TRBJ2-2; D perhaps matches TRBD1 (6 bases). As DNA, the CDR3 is TGTGCCAGCAGTTTAGCGGACAGGAACACCGGGGAGCTGTTTTTT. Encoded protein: CASSLADRNTGELFF.